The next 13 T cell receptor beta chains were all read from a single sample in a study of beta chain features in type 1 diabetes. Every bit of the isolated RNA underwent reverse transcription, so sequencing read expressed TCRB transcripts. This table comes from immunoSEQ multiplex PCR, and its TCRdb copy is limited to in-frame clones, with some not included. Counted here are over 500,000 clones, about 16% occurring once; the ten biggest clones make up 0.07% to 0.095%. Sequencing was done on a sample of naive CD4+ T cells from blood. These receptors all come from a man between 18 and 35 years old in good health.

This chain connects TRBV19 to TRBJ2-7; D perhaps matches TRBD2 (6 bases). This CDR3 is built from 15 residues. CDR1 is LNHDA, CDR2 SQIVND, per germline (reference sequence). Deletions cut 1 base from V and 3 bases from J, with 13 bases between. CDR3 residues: CASSIGGRGVYEQYF. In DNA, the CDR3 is TGTGCCAGTAGTATAGGCGGGCGCGGGGTCTACGAGCAGTACTTC.

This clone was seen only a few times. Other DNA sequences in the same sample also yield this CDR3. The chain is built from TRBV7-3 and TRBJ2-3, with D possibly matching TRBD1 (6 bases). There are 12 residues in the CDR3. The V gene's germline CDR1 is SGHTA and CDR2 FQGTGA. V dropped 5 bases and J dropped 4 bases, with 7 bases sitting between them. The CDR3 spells CASSPGADTQYF. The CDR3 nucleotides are TGTGCCAGCAGCCCAGGGGCAGATACGCAGTATTTT.

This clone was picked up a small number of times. CDR3 coding DNA: TGCGCCAGCAGCCAAATAGAATATAATTCACCCCTCCACTTT. Amino acid sequence: CASSQIEYNSPLHF. J is TRBJ1-6 and V is TRBV4-3; no clear D gene. The V end lost 2 bases, the J end lost 4 bases, and 6 bases lay between the germline ends. Germline V CDR1 and CDR2: LGHNA, YSLEER. CDR3 length equals 14 residues.

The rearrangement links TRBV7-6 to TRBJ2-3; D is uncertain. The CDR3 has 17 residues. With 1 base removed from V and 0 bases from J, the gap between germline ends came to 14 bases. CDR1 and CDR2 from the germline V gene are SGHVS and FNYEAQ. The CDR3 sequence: CASSLGVLLSSTDTQYF. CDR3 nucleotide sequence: TGTGCCAGCAGCTTAGGTGTCCTACTATCTAGCACAGATACGCAGTATTTT.

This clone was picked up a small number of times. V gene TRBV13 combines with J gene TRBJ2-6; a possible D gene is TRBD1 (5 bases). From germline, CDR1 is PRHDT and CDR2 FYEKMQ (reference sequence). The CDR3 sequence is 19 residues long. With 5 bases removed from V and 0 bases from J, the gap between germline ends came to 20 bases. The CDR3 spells CASSATRDMALSGANVLTF. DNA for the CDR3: TGTGCCAGCAGCGCAACCAGGGATATGGCCCTCTCTGGGGCCAACGTCCTGACTTTC.

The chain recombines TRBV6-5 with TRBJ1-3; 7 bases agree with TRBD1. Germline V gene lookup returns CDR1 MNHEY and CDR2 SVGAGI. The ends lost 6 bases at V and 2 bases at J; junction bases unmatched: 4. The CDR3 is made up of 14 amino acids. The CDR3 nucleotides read TGTGCCAGCAGCCCTGGGACAGCTGGAAACACCATATATTTT. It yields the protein CASSPGTAGNTIYF.

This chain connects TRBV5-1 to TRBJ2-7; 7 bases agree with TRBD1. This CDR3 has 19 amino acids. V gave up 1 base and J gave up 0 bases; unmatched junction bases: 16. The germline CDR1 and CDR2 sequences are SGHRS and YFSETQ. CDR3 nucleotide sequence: TGCGCCAGCAGCTTGACCCAAATCCTCTACAGGGGACCCTCCTACGAGCAGTACTTC. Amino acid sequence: CASSLTQILYRGPSYEQYF.

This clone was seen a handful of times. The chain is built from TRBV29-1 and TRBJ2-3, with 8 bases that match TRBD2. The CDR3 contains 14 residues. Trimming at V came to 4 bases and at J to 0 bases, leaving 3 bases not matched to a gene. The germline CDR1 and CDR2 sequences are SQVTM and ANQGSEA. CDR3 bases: TGCAGCGTTGGGCCTAGCGGGAGCACAGATACGCAGTATTTT. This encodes CSVGPSGSTDTQYF.

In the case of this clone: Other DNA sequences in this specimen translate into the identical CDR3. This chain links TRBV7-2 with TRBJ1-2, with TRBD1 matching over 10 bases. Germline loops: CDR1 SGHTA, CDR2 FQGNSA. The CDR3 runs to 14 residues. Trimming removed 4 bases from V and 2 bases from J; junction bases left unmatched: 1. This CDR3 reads CASSSDRGNYGYTF. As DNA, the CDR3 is TGTGCCAGCAGCTCGGACAGGGGGAACTATGGCTACACCTTC.

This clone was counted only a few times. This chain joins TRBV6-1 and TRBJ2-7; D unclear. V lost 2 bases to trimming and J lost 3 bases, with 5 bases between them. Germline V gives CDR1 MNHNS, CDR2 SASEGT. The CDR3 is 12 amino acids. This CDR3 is CASSESIYEQYF. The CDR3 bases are TGTGCCAGCAGTGAATCAATCTACGAGCAGTACTTC.

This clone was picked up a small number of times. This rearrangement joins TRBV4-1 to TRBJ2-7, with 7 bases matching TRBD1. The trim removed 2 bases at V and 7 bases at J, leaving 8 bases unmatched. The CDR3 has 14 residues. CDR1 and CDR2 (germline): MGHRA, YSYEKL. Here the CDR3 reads CASSQLRGTREQYF. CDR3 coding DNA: TGCGCCAGCAGCCAACTCAGGGGGACACGTGAGCAGTACTTC.

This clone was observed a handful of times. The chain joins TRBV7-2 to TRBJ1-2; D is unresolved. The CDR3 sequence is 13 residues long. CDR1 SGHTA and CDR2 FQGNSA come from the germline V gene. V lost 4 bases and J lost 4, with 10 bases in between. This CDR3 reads CASSSLKSYGYTF. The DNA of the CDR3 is TGTGCCAGCAGCTCGTTAAAAAGCTATGGCTACACCTTC.

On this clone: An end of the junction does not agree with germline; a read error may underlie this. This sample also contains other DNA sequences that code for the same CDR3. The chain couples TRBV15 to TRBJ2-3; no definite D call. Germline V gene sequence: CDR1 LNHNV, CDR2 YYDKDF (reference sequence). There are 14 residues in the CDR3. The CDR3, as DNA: TGCGCCACCAGCAGAGGCCGAAGTGCAGATACGCAGTATTTT. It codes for CATSRGRSADTQYF.